Below, 27 T cell receptor beta chains from the same sample are listed, as sequenced in a study of identical twins. Each CDR3 protein gets one entry after TCRdb re-called the 5' RACE reads with MiXCR. This sample has 450,000 to 650,000 distinct CDR3 sequences, with roughly 9.9% found just once. The same specimen was also included in a second study, on yellow fever vaccine responses in identical twins.

Sequencing was done on a sample of PBMCs. These receptors came from a woman aged 18-29 years in good health.

This clonotype turned up a few times. The chain employs TRBV20-1 and TRBJ2-7; D might be TRBD1 (5 bases). Trimming removed 2 bases at V and 3 bases at J, with 14 bases between. CDR1 DFQATT and CDR2 SNEGSKA come from the germline V gene (reference sequence). CDR3 length: 14 residues. Written as DNA, the CDR3 is TGCAGTGCTAGATTTCTGGGCAGGGTCTACGAGCAGTACTTC. Its translation: CSARFLGRVYEQYF.

This clonotype was counted only a few times. This sequence joins TRBV20-1 and TRBJ2-5, with TRBD2 matching over 10 bases. The CDR3 sequence is 16 residues long. In germline, CDR1 is DFQATT, CDR2 SNEGSKA (reference sequence). The J segment lost 2 bases and the V segment lost 0 bases, leaving 6 bases of the junction unmatched. CDR3 bases: TGCAGTGCTAGAGATGAAACTAGCGGGAAACAAGAGACCCAGTACTTC. Amino acid sequence: CSARDETSGKQETQYF.

This chain uses TRBV18 with TRBJ2-3, with TRBD2 matching 10 bases. Germline-derived CDR1 and CDR2 are KGHSH and LQKENI. Unmatched junction bases numbered 6, after V lost 0 bases and J lost 3 bases. The CDR3 is 17 residues long. CDR3 in amino acids: CASSPPGLAKNTDTQYF. The CDR3 region has the DNA TGTGCCAGCTCACCACCGGGACTAGCGAAAAATACAGATACGCAGTATTTT.

This clonotype appeared many times. The rearrangement uses TRBV29-1 and TRBJ2-2; D possibly corresponds to TRBD2 (6 bases). V shed 3 bases and J shed 7 bases, with 12 bases lying between them. The CDR3 is 13 residues long. Germline CDR1 is SQVTM and CDR2 is ANQGSEA. CDR3 sequence: CSVDGGDGGELFF. CDR3 DNA sequence: TGCAGCGTTGATGGAGGGGACGGCGGGGAGCTGTTTTTT.

The V and J genes are TRBV15 and TRBJ2-1; the match to TRBD2 covers 12 bases. Germline V lookup: CDR1 LNHNV, CDR2 YYDKDF (reference sequence). V lost 9 bases, J lost 9 bases, and 6 bases stayed unmatched. This CDR3 comprises 13 residues. Here the CDR3 DNA reads TGTGCCACGGGACTAGCGGGTGTCCTTGAGCAGTTCTTC. This codes for CATGLAGVLEQFF.

This clonotype turned up a few times. The V gene is TRBV12-3 or TRBV12-4, the J gene TRBJ2-1; D is uncertain. The CDR3 runs to 16 residues. V was shortened by 0 bases and J by 8 bases, with 17 bases between the two germline ends. The CDR3 DNA is TGTGCCAGCAGTTTAGCAGTCAGCGAGACCGGCCATGAGCAGTTCTTC. It encodes CASSLAVSETGHEQFF.

This clonotype was seen repeatedly, ten times or more. This sequence joins TRBV27 and TRBJ1-1; D uncertain. The CDR3 is 13 amino acids. Per germline, CDR1 MNHEY and CDR2 SMNVEV (reference sequence). The V and J ends lost 6 bases and 9 bases respectively, with 17 bases between them. The CDR3 DNA is TGTGCCAGCAGCCCCCTTTCGGAGACTAAAGCTTTCTTT. This sequence encodes CASSPLSETKAFF.

This clonotype was seen a handful of times. J is TRBJ2-1 and V is TRBV28, with no clear D. Germline CDR1 and CDR2: MDHEN and SYDVKM. The CDR3 is 18 amino acids. V lost 3 bases, J lost 9 bases, and 27 bases lay in between. CDR3 loop: CASSFLSIRIPQPTEQFF. The CDR3 DNA reads as TGTGCCAGCAGTTTCCTCTCGATACGAATCCCTCAGCCGACTGAGCAGTTCTTC.

This chain uses TRBV18 with TRBJ2-7; 11 bases line up with TRBD1. V lost 2 bases and J lost 3; bases outside the gene matches: 6. Germline CDR1 KGHSH, CDR2 LQKENI. The CDR3 consists of 16 residues. The CDR3 DNA reads TGTGCCAGCTCACCAAGTGGGACAGGGGGTTTCTACGAGCAGTACTTC. Translating gives CASSPSGTGGFYEQYF.

The chain combines TRBV29-1 with TRBJ1-2, with 7 bases fitting TRBD1. The germline V gene has CDR1 SQVTM and CDR2 ANQGSEA. Losses at the gene ends were 0 bases for V and 3 bases for J; bases not matched to a gene: 7. The CDR3 length is 15 residues. CDR3 loop: CSVEEVSGGDYGYTF. The DNA for the CDR3 is TGCAGCGTTGAAGAAGTTTCAGGGGGAGACTATGGCTACACCTTC.

The rearrangement links TRBV20-1 to TRBJ1-6; 11 bases match TRBD1. V shed 6 bases and J 10 bases; nucleotides not matched to a gene: 8. Germline values: CDR1 DFQATT, CDR2 SNEGSKA (reference sequence). The CDR3 spans 14 residues. CDR3 DNA sequence: TGCAGTGCCCATGGACAGGGGGCTCGGTCACCCCTCCACTTT. The encoded protein is CSAHGQGARSPLHF.

This sequence joins TRBV2 and TRBJ1-1; a possible D gene is TRBD1 (6 bases). From germline, CDR1 is SNHLY and CDR2 FYNNEI. The CDR3 contains 13 residues. V was shortened by 7 bases and J by 1 base, with 10 bases between the two germline ends. The CDR3 protein is CASTEGGNTEAFF. As DNA, the CDR3 is TGTGCCAGCACCGAAGGGGGGAACACTGAAGCTTTCTTT.

With respect to this clonotype: Given the absence of the conserved phenylalanine or tryptophan at the CDR3 end, a read error is likely. The rearrangement joins TRBV30 to TRBJ1-2, with D perhaps TRBD1 (5 bases). The CDR3 has 12 residues. Germline V gives CDR1 GTSNPN, CDR2 SVGIG (reference sequence). Trimming took off 3 bases at V and 5 bases at J, with 10 bases between the two ends. DNA for the CDR3: TGTGCCTGGAGCGATGGGGGGTATGGCTACACCTAC. This sequence encodes CAWSDGGYGYTY.

This clonotype was seen a single time. The chain couples TRBV2 to TRBJ2-3; 12 positions match TRBD2. V dropped 8 bases and J dropped 2; count of bases not matched to a gene: 5. Germline V lookup: CDR1 SNHLY, CDR2 FYNNEI. The length of the CDR3 is 15 residues. CDR3 nucleotide sequence: TGTGCCAGCGGACTAGCGGGACTACCCACAGATACGCAGTATTTT. Translation gives CASGLAGLPTDTQYF.

The gene calls are TRBV20-1 and TRBJ2-1; D remains unclear. This CDR3 is built from 14 residues. Trimming cost V 0 bases and J 1 base, with 7 bases left between them. Germline V gives CDR1 DFQATT, CDR2 SNEGSKA (reference sequence). This CDR3 is CSARDWASYNEQFF. The CDR3 bases are TGCAGTGCTAGAGATTGGGCGTCCTACAATGAGCAGTTCTTC.

This clonotype was seen repeatedly, ten times or more. The CDR3 is CASSWLGLYEQYF. Here the CDR3 DNA reads TGCGCCAGCAGCTGGCTGGGACTTTACGAGCAGTACTTC. The V and J genes are TRBV5-1 and TRBJ2-7; maybe TRBD2 (6 bases). Per germline, CDR1 SGHRS and CDR2 YFSETQ. The ends were cut back, 3 bases at V and 4 bases at J, with 11 bases in the middle. The CDR3 has 13 residues.

This clonotype was seen repeatedly, ten times or more. The chain couples TRBV7-9 to TRBJ1-1; no clear D. Germline CDR1 SEHNR, CDR2 FQNEAQ (reference sequence). This CDR3 is built from 14 residues. The V and J ends lost 0 bases and 6 bases respectively, with 11 bases between them. CDR3 coding DNA: TGTGCCAGCAGCTTAGCGGAAGGAGACCCTGAAGCTTTCTTT. This encodes CASSLAEGDPEAFF.

The rearrangement joins TRBV29-1 to TRBJ2-1, with TRBD2 matching over 10 bases. Germline lookup yields CDR1 SQVTM and CDR2 ANQGSEA. V was clipped by 7 bases and J by 8 bases; unmatched bases: 14. This CDR3 is built from 15 residues. The CDR3 sequence: CSATDSGRVGDEQFF. CDR3 coding DNA: TGCAGCGCCACCGACAGCGGGAGGGTGGGCGATGAGCAGTTCTTC.

The rearrangement uses TRBV15 and TRBJ2-6; D may be TRBD2 (5 bases). The CDR3 sequence is 19 residues long. Trimming removed 0 bases at V and 1 base at J, with 16 bases between. Per germline, CDR1 LNHNV and CDR2 YYDKDF (reference sequence). CDR3 residues: CATSRDRRPGGSGANVLTF. For the CDR3, the DNA is TGTGCCACCAGCAGAGATCGTCGCCCAGGAGGATCTGGGGCCAACGTCCTGACTTTC. The full variable domain, its missing parts supplied by reference TRBV15 and TRBJ2-6, is DAMVIQNPRYQVTQFGKPVTLSCSQTLNHNVMYWYQQKSSQAPKLLFHYYDKDFNNEADTPDNFQSRRPNTSFCFLDIRSPGLGDTAMYLCATSRDRRPGGSGANVLTFGAGSRLTVL.

This clonotype was seen ten or more times. The chain employs TRBV12-3 or TRBV12-4 and TRBJ2-2; no clear D gene. Trimming left V 3 bases short and J 6 bases short, with 8 bases between. This CDR3 comprises 13 residues. The CDR3 here is CASSFSGPGELFF. CDR3 bases: TGTGCCAGCAGTTTTTCGGGCCCCGGGGAGCTGTTTTTT.

There are many counts of this clonotype. The chain's CDR3 is CASSQQGYRYF. CDR3 DNA: TGTGCCAGCAGCCAACAGGGGTATCGGTACTTC. The rearrangement links TRBV7-2 to TRBJ2-7; 7 positions match TRBD1. This CDR3 is built from 11 residues. Per germline, CDR1 SGHTA and CDR2 FQGNSA. J lost 12 bases, V lost 5 bases, and 7 bases had no gene match.

This clonotype was seen a few times. The chain links TRBV4-3 to TRBJ2-7; the D is unclear. CDR1 is LGHNA, CDR2 YSLEER, per germline. This CDR3 contains 15 residues. Trimming took 0 bases from V and 3 from J, leaving 12 bases between them. For the CDR3, the DNA is TGCGCCAGCAGCCAAGATTGGCAGGAGAACTACGAGCAGTACTTC. This codes for CASSQDWQENYEQYF.

In this sample, this clonotype turned up many times. This sequence joins TRBV5-5 and TRBJ1-2; no definite D call. V lost 4 bases to trimming and J lost 3 bases, with 13 bases between them. Germline V CDR1 and CDR2: SGHKS, YYEKEE (reference sequence). The CDR3 covers 14 residues. The CDR3: CASSPERVYYGYTF. CDR3 DNA: TGTGCCAGCAGCCCCGAGAGGGTATACTATGGCTACACCTTC.

The rearrangement links TRBV11-2 to TRBJ2-1; D gene ambiguous. Germline assignment: CDR1 SGHAT and CDR2 FQNNGV. Trimming shortened V by 1 base and J by 6 bases, and 10 bases separated the two germline ends. There are 14 residues in the CDR3. CDR3 DNA: TGTGCCAGCAGCTTAGGGGTAGGTTCCAATGAGCAGTTCTTC. Amino acids: CASSLGVGSNEQFF.

A remark on this clonotype: One end of the junction is discordant with germline, which a read error may explain. J is TRBJ2-1 and V is TRBV3-1, with 9 bases fitting TRBD2. Germline loops: CDR1 LGHDT, CDR2 YNNKEL (reference sequence). There are 15 residues in the CDR3. The CDR3 DNA is TGTGCCAGCAGCCCAGCGGGGGGTGGTTACAATAAGCAGTTCTTC. Translation gives CASSPAGGGYNKQFF.

The chain couples TRBV5-1 to TRBJ2-3; 10 nucleotides agree with TRBD2. The J segment lost 0 bases and the V segment lost 3 bases, leaving 7 bases of the junction unmatched. The CDR3 is 17 residues long. Germline V gene sequence: CDR1 SGHRS, CDR2 YFSETQ. The CDR3 DNA follows: TGCGCCAGCAGCTGGGGGACTAGCGCGCCTAGCACAGATACGCAGTATTTT. Protein: CASSWGTSAPSTDTQYF.

The chain recombines TRBV6-4 with TRBJ1-2, with D perhaps TRBD1 (6 bases). Trimming shortened V by 4 bases and J by 3 bases, and 21 bases separated the two germline ends. The CDR3 covers 17 residues. Germline V gives CDR1 MRHNA, CDR2 SNTAGT. CDR3 DNA: TGTGCCAGCAGTGGCTCTAATGGGGAAGGGGGATACTATGGCTACACCTTC. Its protein is CASSGSNGEGGYYGYTF.